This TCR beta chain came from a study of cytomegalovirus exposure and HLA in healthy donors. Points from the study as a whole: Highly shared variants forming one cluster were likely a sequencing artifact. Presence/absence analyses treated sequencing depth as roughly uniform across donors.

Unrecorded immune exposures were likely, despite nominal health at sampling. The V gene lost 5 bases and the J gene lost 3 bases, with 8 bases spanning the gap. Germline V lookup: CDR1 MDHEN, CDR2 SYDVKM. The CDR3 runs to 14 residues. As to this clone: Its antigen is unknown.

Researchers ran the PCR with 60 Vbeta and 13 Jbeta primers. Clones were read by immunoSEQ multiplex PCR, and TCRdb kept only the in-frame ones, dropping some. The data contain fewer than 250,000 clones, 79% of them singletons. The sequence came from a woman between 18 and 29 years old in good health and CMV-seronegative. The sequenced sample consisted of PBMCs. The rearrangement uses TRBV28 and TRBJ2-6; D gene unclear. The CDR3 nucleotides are TGTGCCAGCAGTCGGTTTTTTGGGGCCAACGTCCTGACTTTC. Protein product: CASSRFFGANVLTF.